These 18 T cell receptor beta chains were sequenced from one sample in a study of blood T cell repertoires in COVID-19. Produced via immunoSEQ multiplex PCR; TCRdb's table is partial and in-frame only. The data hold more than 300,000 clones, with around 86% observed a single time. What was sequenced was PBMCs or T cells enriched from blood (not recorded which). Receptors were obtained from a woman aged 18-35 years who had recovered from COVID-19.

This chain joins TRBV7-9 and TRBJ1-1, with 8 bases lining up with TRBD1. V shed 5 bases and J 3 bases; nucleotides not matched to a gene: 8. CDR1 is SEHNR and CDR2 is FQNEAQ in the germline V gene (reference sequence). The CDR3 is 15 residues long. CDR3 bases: TGTGCCAGCAGCCCCCTGGACAGGGAAGACACTGAAGCTTTCTTT. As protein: CASSPLDREDTEAFF.

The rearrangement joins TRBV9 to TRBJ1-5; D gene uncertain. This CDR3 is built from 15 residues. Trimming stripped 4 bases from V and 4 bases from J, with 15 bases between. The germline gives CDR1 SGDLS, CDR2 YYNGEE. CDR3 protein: CASSPTGNLNQPQHF. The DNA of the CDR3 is TGTGCCAGCAGCCCCACGGGAAATCTGAATCAGCCCCAGCATTTT. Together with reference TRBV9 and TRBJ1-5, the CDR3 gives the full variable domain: DSGVTQTPKHLITATGQRVTLRCSPRSGDLSVYWYQQSLDQGLQFLIQYYNGEERAKGNILERFSAQQFPDLHSELNLSSLELGDSALYFCASSPTGNLNQPQHFGDGTRLSIL.

The CDR3 spells CASSLGSRGSTDTQYF. The CDR3 DNA reads as TGTGCCAGCAGCTTAGGGTCGCGGGGGAGCACAGATACGCAGTATTTT. The chain combines TRBV7-3 with TRBJ2-3; the match to TRBD2 covers 7 bases. Germline V CDR1 and CDR2: SGHTA, FQGTGA. V lost 2 bases to trimming and J lost 0 bases; unmatched junction nucleotides: 5. The CDR3 spans 16 residues.

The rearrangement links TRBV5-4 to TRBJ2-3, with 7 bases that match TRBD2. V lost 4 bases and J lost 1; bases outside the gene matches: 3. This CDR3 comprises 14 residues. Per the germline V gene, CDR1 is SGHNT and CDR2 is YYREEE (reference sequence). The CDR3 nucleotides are TGTGCCAGCAGCACCCTAGCGGGCACAGATACGCAGTATTTT. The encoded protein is CASSTLAGTDTQYF. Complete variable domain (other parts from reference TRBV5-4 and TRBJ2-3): ETGVTQSPTHLIKTRGQQVTLRCSSQSGHNTVSWYQQALGQGPQFIFQYYREEENGRGNFPPRFSGLQFPNYSSELNVNALELDDSALYLCASSTLAGTDTQYFGPGTRLTVL.

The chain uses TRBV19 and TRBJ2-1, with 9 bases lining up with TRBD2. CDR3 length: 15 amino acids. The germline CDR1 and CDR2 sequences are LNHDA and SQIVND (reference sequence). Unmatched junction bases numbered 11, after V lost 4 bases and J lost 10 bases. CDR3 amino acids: CASSRLADRMGEQFF. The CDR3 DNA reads TGTGCCAGTAGTAGACTAGCGGACCGAATGGGAGAGCAGTTCTTC. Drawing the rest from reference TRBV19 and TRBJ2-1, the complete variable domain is DGGITQSPKYLFRKEGQNVTLSCEQNLNHDAMYWYRQDPGQGLRLIYYSQIVNDFQKGDIAEGYSVSREKKESFPLTVTSAQKNPTAFYLCASSRLADRMGEQFFGPGTRLTVL.

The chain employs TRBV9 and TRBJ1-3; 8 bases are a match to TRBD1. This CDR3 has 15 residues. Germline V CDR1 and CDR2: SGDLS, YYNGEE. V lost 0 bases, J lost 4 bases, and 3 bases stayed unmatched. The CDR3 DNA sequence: TGTGCCAGCAGCGTAGCAGGGGGCTTCGGAAACACCATATATTTT. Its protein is CASSVAGGFGNTIYF.

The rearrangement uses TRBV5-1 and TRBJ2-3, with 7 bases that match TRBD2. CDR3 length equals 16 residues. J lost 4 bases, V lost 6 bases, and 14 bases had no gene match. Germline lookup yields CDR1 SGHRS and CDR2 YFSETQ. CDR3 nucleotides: TGCGCCAGCACCCGGGGGGTCGATACGTTTTCAGATACGCAGTATTTT. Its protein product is CASTRGVDTFSDTQYF. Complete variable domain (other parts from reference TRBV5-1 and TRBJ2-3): KAGVTQTPRYLIKTRGQQVTLSCSPISGHRSVSWYQQTPGQGLQFLFEYFSETQRNKGNFPGRFSGRQFSNSRSEMNVSTLELGDSALYLCASTRGVDTFSDTQYFGPGTRLTVL.

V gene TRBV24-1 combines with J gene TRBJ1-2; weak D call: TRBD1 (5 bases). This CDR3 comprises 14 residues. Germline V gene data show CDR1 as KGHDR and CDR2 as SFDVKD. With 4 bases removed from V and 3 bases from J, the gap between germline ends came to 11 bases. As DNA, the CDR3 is TGTGCCACCAGTGACAAGGGGTTGGACTATGGCTACACCTTC. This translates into CATSDKGLDYGYTF.

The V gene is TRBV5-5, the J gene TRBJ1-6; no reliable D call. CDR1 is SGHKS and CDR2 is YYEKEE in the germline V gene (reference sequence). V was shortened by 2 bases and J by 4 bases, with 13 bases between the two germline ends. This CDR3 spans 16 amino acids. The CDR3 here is CASSLNLETYNSPLHF. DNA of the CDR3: TGTGCCAGCAGCTTAAACCTTGAGACTTATAATTCACCCCTCCACTTT. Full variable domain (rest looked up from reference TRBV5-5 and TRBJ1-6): DAGVTQSPTHLIKTRGQQVTLRCSPISGHKSVSWYQQVLGQGPQFIFQYYEKEERGRGNFPDRFSARQFPNYSSELNVNALLLGDSALYLCASSLNLETYNSPLHFGNGTRLTVT.

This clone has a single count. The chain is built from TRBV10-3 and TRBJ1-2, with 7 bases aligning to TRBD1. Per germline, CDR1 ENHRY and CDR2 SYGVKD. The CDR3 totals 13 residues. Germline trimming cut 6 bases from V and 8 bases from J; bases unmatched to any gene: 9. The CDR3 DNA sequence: TGTGCCATCAGGGCACAAACAGGGGACGGCTACACCTTC. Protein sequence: CAIRAQTGDGYTF.

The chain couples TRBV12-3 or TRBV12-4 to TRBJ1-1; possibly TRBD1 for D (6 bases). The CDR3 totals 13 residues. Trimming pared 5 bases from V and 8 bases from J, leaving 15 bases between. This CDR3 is CASSGFRGTEAFF. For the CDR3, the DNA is TGTGCCAGCAGTGGGTTCCGTGGGACAGAAGCTTTCTTT.

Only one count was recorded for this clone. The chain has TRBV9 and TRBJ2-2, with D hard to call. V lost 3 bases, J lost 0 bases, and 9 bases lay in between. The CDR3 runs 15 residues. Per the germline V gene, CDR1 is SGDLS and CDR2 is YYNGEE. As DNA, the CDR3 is TGTGCCAGCAGCGCGACTGGTGCGAACACCGGGGAGCTGTTTTTT. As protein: CASSATGANTGELFF.

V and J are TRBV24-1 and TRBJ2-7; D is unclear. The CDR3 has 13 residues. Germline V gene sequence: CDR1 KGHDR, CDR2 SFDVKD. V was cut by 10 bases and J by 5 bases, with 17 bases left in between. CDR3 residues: CATEDNPRNEQYF. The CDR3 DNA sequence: TGTGCCACGGAAGACAACCCTCGCAACGAGCAGTACTTC.

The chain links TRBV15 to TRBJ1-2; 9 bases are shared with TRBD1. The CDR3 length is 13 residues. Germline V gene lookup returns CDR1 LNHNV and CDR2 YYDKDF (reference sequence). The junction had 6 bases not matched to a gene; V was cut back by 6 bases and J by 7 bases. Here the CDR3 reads CATSTGGIGGYTF. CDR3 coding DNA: TGTGCCACCAGTACAGGGGGCATCGGTGGCTACACCTTC. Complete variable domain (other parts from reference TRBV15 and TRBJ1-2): DAMVIQNPRYQVTQFGKPVTLSCSQTLNHNVMYWYQQKSSQAPKLLFHYYDKDFNNEADTPDNFQSRRPNTSFCFLDIRSPGLGDTAMYLCATSTGGIGGYTFGSGTRLTVV.

The CDR3 DNA sequence: TGCAGCGCACTAGAGGGCGGGGAGCTGTTTTTT. It codes for CSALEGGELFF. J is TRBJ2-2 and V is TRBV20-1; the D gene is possibly TRBD2 (5 bases). Germline V gene lookup returns CDR1 DFQATT and CDR2 SNEGSKA (reference sequence). The CDR3 consists of 11 residues.

The CDR3 spells CASSLFPGTSGASYNEQFF. In nucleotides, the CDR3 is TGCGCCAGCAGCTTGTTCCCCGGGACTAGCGGGGCTTCCTACAATGAGCAGTTCTTC. V and J are TRBV5-1 and TRBJ2-1, with 13 bases that match TRBD2. V gave up 1 base and J gave up 1 base; unmatched junction bases: 8. The CDR3 length is 19 residues. Germline CDR1 reads SGHRS; CDR2 reads YFSETQ. Full variable domain (rest looked up from reference TRBV5-1 and TRBJ2-1): KAGVTQTPRYLIKTRGQQVTLSCSPISGHRSVSWYQQTPGQGLQFLFEYFSETQRNKGNFPGRFSGRQFSNSRSEMNVSTLELGDSALYLCASSLFPGTSGASYNEQFFGPGTRLTVL.

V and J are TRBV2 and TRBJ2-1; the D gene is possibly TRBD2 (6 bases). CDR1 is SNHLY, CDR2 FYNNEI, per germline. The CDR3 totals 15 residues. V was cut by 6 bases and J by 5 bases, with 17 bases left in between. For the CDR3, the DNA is TGTGCCAGCAGCGTCAGAGTGGGACTCAACAATGAGCAGTTCTTC. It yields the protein CASSVRVGLNNEQFF.

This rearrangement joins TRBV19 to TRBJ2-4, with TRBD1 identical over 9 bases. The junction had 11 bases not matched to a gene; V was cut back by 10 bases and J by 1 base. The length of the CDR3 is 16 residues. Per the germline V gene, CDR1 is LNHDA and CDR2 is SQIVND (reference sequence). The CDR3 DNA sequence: TGTGCCAATAGGGATAGGGACAGGGCGGCCAAAAACATTCAGTACTTC. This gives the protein CANRDRDRAAKNIQYF.